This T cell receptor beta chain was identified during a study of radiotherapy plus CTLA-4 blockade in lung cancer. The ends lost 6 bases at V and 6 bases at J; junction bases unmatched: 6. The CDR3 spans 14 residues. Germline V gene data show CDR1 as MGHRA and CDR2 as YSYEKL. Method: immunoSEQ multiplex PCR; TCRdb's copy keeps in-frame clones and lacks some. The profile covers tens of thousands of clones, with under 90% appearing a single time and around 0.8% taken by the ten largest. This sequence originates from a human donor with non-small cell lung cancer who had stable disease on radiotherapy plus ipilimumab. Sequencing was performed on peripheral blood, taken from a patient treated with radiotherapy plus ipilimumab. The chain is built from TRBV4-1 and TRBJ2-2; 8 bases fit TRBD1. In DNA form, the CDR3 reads TGCGCCAGCAGTCTGGACAGGGTCCCCGGGGAGCTGTTTTTT. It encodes CASSLDRVPGELFF.